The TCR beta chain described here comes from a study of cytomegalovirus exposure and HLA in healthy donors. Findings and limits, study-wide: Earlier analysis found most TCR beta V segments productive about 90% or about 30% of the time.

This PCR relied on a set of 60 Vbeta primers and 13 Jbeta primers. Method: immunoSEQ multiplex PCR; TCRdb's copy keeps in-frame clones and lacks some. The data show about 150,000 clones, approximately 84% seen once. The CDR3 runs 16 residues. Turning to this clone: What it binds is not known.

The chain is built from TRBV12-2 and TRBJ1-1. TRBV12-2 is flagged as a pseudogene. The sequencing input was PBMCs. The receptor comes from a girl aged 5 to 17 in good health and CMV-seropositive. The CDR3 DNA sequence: TGTGCAAGTCGCTTTGAGGAGGGGCAGATGAACACTGAAGCTTTCTTT. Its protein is CASRFEEGQMNTEAFF.